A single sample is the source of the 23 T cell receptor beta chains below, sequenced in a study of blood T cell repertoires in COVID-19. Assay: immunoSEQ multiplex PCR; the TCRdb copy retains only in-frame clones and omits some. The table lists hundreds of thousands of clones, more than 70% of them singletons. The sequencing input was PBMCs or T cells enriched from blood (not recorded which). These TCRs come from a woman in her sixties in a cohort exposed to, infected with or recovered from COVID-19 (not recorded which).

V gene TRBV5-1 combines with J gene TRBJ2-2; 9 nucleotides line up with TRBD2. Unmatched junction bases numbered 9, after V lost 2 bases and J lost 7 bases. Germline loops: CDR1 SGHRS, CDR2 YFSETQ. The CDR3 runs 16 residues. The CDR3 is CASSFSGSGRIGELFF. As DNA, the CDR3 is TGCGCCAGCAGCTTCTCGGGTAGCGGGAGAATCGGGGAGCTGTTTTTT.

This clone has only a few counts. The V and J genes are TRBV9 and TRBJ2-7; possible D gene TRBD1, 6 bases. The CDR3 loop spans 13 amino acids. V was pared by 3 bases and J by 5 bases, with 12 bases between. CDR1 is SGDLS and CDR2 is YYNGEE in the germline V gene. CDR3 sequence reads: CASSASGVDEQYF. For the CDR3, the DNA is TGTGCCAGCAGCGCCTCAGGGGTGGACGAGCAGTACTTC.

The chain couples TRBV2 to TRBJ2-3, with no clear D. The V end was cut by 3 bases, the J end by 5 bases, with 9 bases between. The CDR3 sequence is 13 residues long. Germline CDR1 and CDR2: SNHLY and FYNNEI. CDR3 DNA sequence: TGTGCCAGCAGTGACAGGTGGATAGATACGCAGTATTTT. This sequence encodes CASSDRWIDTQYF.

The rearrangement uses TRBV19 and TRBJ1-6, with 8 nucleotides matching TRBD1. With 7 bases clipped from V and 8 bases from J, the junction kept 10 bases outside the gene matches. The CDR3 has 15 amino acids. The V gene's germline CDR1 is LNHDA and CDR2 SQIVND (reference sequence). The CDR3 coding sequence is TGTGCCAGTACTACCGGGACAGGAGGAGATTCACCCCTCCACTTT. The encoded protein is CASTTGTGGDSPLHF.

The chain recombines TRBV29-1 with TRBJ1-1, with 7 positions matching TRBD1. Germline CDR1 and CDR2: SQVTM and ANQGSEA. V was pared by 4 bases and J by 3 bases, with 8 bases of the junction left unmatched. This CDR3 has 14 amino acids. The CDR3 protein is CSVGGTVSHTEAFF. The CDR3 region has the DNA TGCAGCGTTGGAGGGACAGTATCACACACTGAAGCTTTCTTT.

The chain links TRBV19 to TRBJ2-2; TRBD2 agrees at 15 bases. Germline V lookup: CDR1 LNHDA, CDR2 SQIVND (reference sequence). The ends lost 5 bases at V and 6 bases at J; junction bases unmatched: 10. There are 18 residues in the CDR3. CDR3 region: CASSFKGLAGGVPGELFF. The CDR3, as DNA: TGTGCCAGTAGTTTTAAGGGACTAGCGGGAGGAGTACCCGGGGAGCTGTTTTTT.

In nucleotides, the CDR3 is TGCGCCAGCAGCCACGCCCCAACGGACAGGGAAAAGACTAACTATGGCTACACCTTC. Protein product: CASSHAPTDREKTNYGYTF. V usage is TRBV4-1 and J usage is TRBJ1-2; 8 bases are a match to TRBD1. Germline CDR1 and CDR2: MGHRA and YSYEKL. There are 19 residues in the CDR3. V shed 3 bases, J shed 0 bases, and the junction held 15 bases outside the gene matches.

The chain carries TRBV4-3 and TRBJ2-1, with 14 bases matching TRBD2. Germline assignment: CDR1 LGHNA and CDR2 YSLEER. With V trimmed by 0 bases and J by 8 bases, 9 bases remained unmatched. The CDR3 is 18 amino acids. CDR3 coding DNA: TGCGCCAGCAGCCAAGATTCGGGACTAGCGGGAGCCTCACATGAGCAGTTCTTC. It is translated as CASSQDSGLAGASHEQFF.

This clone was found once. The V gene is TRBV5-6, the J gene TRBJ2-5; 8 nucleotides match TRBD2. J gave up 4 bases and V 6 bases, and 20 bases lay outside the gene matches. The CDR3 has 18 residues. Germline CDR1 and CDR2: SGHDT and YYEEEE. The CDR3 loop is CASNSLDKSGSVGETQYF. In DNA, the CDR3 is TGTGCCAGCAACTCACTCGACAAGAGCGGGAGCGTAGGAGAGACCCAGTACTTC. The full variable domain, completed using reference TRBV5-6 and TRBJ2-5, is DAGVTQSPTHLIKTRGQQVTLRCSPKSGHDTVSWYQQALGQGPQFIFQYYEEEERQRGNFPDRFSGHQFPNYSSELNVNALLLGDSALYLCASNSLDKSGSVGETQYFGPGTRLLVL.

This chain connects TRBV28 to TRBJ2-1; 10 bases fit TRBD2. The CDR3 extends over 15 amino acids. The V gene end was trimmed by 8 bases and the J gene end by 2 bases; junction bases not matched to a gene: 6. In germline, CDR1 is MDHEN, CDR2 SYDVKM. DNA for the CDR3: TGTGCCAGCTTTATAGCGGGAGGACCCTACAATGAGCAGTTCTTC. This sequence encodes CASFIAGGPYNEQFF.

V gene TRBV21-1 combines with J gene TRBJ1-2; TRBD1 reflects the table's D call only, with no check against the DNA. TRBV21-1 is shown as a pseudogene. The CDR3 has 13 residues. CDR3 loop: CASSATGPYGYTF. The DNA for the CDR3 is TGTGCCAGCAGCGCGACAGGGCCCTATGGCTACACCTTC.

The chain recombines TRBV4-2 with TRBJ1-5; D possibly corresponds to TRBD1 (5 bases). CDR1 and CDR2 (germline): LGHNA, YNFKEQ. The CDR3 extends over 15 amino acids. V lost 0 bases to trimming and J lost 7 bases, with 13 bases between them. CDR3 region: CASSQEGLPGQPQHF. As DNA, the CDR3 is TGTGCCAGCAGCCAAGAGGGACTACCTGGCCAGCCCCAGCATTTT.

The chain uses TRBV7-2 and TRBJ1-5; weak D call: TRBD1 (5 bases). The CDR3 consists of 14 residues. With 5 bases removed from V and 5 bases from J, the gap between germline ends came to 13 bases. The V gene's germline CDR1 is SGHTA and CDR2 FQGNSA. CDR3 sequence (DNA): TGTGCCAGCAGCCGCTGGGGGGGGGATCAGCCCCAGCATTTT. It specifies CASSRWGGDQPQHF.

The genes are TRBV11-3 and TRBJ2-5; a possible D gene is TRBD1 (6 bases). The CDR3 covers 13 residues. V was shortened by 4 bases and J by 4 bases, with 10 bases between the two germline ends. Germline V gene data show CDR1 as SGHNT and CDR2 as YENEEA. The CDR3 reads CASSSRGGETQYF. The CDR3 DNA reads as TGTGCCAGCAGCTCCAGGGGTGGAGAGACCCAGTACTTC.

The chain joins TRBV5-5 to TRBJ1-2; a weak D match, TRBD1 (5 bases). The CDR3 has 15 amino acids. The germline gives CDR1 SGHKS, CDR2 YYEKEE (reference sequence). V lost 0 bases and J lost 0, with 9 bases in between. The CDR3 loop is CASSLVLTANYGYTF. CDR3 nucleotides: TGTGCCAGCAGCTTGGTTCTGACAGCTAACTATGGCTACACCTTC.

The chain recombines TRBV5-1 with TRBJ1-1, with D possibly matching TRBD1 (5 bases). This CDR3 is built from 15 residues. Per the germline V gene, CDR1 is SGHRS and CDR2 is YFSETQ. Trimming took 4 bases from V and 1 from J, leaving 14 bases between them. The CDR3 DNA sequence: TGCGCCAGCAGCCCCTGGGGGGGGAGGAACACTGAAGCTTTCTTT. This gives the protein CASSPWGGRNTEAFF.

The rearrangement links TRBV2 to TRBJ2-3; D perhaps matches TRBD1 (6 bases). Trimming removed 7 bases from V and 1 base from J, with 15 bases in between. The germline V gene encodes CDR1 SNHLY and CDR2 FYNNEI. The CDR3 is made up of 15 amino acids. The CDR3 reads CASTLQGRGTDTQYF. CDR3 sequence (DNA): TGTGCCAGCACTCTACAGGGACGGGGCACAGATACGCAGTATTTT.

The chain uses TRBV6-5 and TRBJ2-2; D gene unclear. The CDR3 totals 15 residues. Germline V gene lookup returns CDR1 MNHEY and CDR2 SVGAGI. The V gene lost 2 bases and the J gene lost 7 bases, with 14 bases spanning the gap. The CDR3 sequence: CASSYRRVRYGELFF. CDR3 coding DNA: TGTGCCAGCAGTTACCGCCGGGTTCGATACGGGGAGCTGTTTTTT.

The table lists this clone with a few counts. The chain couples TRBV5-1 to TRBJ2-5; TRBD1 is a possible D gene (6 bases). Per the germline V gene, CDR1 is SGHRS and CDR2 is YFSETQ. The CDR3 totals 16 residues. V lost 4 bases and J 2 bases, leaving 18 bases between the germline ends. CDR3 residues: CASSPGSGQKQETQYF. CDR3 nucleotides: TGCGCCAGCAGCCCTGGAAGCGGACAGAAACAAGAGACCCAGTACTTC.

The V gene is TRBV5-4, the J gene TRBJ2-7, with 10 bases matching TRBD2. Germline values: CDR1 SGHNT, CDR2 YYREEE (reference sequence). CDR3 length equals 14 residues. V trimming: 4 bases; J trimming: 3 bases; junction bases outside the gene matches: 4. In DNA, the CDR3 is TGTGCCAGCAGCCCGGGACTAGCGCTCTACGAGCAGTACTTC. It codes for CASSPGLALYEQYF.

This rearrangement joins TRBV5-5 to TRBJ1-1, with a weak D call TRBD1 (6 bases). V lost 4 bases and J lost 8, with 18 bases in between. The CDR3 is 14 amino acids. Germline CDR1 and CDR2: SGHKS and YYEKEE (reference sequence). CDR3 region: CASSVQWGGAEAFF. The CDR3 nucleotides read TGTGCCAGCAGCGTACAATGGGGGGGCGCGGAAGCTTTCTTT.

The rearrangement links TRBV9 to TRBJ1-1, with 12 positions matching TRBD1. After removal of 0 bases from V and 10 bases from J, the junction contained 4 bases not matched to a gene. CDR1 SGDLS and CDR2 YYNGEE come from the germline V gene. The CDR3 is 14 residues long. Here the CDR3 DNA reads TGTGCCAGCAGCGTAGTAGGGACAGGGGGCGCAGCTTTCTTT. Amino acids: CASSVVGTGGAAFF.

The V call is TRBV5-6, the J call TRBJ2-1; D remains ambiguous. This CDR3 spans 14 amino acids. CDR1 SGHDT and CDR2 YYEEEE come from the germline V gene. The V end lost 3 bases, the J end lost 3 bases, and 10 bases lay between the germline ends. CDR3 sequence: CASSSLFSYNEQFF. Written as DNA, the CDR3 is TGTGCCAGCAGCTCCCTGTTCAGCTACAATGAGCAGTTCTTC.